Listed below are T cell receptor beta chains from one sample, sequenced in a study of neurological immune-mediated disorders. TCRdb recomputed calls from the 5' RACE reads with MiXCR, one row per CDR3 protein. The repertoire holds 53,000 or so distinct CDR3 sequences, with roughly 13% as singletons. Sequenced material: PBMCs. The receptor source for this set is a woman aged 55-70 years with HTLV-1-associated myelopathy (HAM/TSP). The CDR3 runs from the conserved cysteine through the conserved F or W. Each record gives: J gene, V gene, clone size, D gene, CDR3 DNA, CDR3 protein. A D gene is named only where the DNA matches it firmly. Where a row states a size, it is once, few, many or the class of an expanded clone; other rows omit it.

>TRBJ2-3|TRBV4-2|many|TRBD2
TGTGCCAGCAGCCAAGATCGGCGGGAGTCCACAGATACGCAGTATTTT
CASSQDRRESTDTQYF
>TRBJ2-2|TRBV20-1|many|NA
TGCAGTGCTGCCGGCCCAGGAGGGCCATACGGGGAGCTGTTTTTT
CSAAGPGGPYGELFF
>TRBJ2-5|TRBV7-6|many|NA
TGTGCCAGCAGCTCGGTTCTAGGGGTCGGGGCCCAGTACTTC
CASSSVLGVGAQYF
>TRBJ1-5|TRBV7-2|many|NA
TGTGCCAGCAGCCCCAACGGCTATAGCAATCAGCCCCAGCATTTT
CASSPNGYSNQPQHF
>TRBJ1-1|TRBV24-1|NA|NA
TGTGCCACCAGTGAACGAGGACCTAGCGAAGCTTTCTTT
CATSERGPSEAFF
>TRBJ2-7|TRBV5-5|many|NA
TGTGCCAGCAGCTTGAGCGGATACTACGAGCAGTACTTC
CASSLSGYYEQYF
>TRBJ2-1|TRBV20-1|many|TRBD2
TGCAGTGCCTTGCCCGGGACTAGAGGGAATGAGCAGTTCTTC
CSALPGTRGNEQFF
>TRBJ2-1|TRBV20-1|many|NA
TGCAGTGCTAGAGCGGGAGACTACAATGAGCAGTTCTTC
CSARAGDYNEQFF
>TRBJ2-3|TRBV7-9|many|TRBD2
TGTGCCAGCAGCACGAGCGGGGCTAGCATTTCAGATACGCAGTATTTT
CASSTSGASISDTQYF
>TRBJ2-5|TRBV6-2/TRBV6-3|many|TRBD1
TGTGCCAGCAGTTACTCGGACAGGGGCCAAGAGACCCAGTACTTC
CASSYSDRGQETQYF
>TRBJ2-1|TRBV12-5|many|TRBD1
TGTGCTAGTGGTTTGGCGACCGGGACAGGGAACAATGAGCAGTTCTTC
CASGLATGTGNNEQFF
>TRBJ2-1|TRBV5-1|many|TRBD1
TGCGCCAGCAGCCCGGGGGACAGGGGGAACAATGAGCAGTTCTTC
CASSPGDRGNNEQFF
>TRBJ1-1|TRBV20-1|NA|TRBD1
TGCAGTGCTAAGGAAACAGGGGGAACTGAAGCTTTCTTT
CSAKETGGTEAFF
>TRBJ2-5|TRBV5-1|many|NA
TGCGCCAGCAGCTTAGTACAGAAAGGATTTTTCCAACAAGAGACCCAGTACTTC
CASSLVQKGFFQQETQYF
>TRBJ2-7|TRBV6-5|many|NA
TGTGCCAGCAGTTACGGTCAGGACAGTTCCTACGAGCAGTACTTC
CASSYGQDSSYEQYF
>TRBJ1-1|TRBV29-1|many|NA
TGCAGCGTGGGACACTTGAACACTGAAGCTTTCTTT
CSVGHLNTEAFF
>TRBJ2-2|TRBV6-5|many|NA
TGTGCCAGCAGGACCGAGCGCGGGGAGCTGTTTTTT
CASRTERGELFF
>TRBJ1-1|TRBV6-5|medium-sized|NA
TGTGCCAGCAGACCCCTAAGCCAGGGAAACACTGAAGCTTTCTTT
CASRPLSQGNTEAFF
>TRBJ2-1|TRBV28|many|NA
TGTGCCAGCAGTACCCTTAGGTGGGATGAGCAGTTCTTC
CASSTLRWDEQFF
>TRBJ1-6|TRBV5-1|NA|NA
TGCGCCAGCAGCTTGGCCGGGCAGGGATTGGATTCACCCCTCCACTTT
CASSLAGQGLDSPLHF
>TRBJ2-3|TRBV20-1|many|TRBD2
TGCAGTGCGCCCATCCTAGCGGGAGGGCCGGGTACGCAGTATTTT
CSAPILAGGPGTQYF
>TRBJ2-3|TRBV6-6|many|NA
TGTGCCAGCAGACGGACCCCAGAGGCAGATACGCAGTATTTT
CASRRTPEADTQYF
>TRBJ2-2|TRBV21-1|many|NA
TGTGCCAGCACCACAGGGGACCCCACCGGGGAGCTGTTTTTT
CASTTGDPTGELFF
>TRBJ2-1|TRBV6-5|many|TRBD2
TGTGCCAGCAGTTACGAACTAGCGGGCGGCGAGCAGTTCTTC
CASSYELAGGEQFF
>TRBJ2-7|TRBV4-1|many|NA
TGCGCCAGCAGCCAAGAAAGGTCGGGGATATCCTACGAGCAGTACTTC
CASSQERSGISYEQYF
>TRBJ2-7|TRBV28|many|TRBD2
TGTGCCAGCAGTCGCTCAGGGACTAGCGAGCAGTACTTC
CASSRSGTSEQYF
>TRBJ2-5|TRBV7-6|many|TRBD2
TGTGCCAGCAGCGACGGACTAGCGGAACAAGAGACCCAGTACTTC
CASSDGLAEQETQYF
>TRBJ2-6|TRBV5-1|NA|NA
TGCGCCAGCAATATGTCCGCCGGGGCCAACGTACTGACTTTC
CASNMSAGANVLTF
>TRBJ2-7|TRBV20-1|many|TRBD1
TGCAGTGCTAGGCCCTGGACAGGGCAGTACGAGCAGTACTTC
CSARPWTGQYEQYF
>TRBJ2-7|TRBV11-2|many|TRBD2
TGTGCCAGCAGCTTGGGACTAGCGAATGACGAGCAGTACTTC
CASSLGLANDEQYF
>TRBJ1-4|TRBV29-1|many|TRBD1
TGCAGCGCAAAACAGGGGGCGGTTGGAACTAATGAAAAACTGTTTTTT
CSAKQGAVGTNEKLFF
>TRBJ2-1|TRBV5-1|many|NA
TGCGCCAGCAGCTTGACGACAGACAATGAGCAGTTCTTC
CASSLTTDNEQFF
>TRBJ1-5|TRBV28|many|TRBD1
TGTGCCAGCAGCCCGAGGACAGGGTACAATCAGCCCCAGCATTTT
CASSPRTGYNQPQHF
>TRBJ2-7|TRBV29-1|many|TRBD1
TGCAGCGCGAGACAGGGGGCATCCTACGAGCAGTACTTC
CSARQGASYEQYF
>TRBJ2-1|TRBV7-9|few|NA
TGTGCCAGCAGCTACGAAGCACGGGAGCAGTTCTTC
CASSYEAREQFF
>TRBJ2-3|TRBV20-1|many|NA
TGCAGTGCTAGAGAGGCTAGTAGATCAGATACGCAGTATTTT
CSAREASRSDTQYF
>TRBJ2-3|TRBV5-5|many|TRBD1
TGTGCCAGCAAGCATCGGGCAGGGGGTCCAGATACGCAGTATTTT
CASKHRAGGPDTQYF
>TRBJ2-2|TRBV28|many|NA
TGTGCCAGCAGTTCCCTAGCCCCCGGGGAGCTGTTTTTT
CASSSLAPGELFF
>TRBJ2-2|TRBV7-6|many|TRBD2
TGTGCCAGCAGCCCGGGGGGATCCGGGGAGCTGTTTTTT
CASSPGGSGELFF
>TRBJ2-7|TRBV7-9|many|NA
TGTGCCAGCAGCTCCGGTATCGAGCAGTACTTC
CASSSGIEQYF
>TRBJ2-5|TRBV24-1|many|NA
TGTGCCACCAGTGACTCGAGGGCCATCGAGACCCAGTACTTC
CATSDSRAIETQYF
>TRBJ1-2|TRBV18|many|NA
TGTGCCAGCTCACCATCACAGGGTGGGAATGGCTACACCTTC
CASSPSQGGNGYTF
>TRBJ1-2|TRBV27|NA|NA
TGTGCCACTGGGACGGCGTATGGCTACACCTTC
CATGTAYGYTF
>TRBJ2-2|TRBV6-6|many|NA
TGTGCCAGCAGGGACCAGACTAGGTCCGACACCGGGGAGCTGTTTTTT
CASRDQTRSDTGELFF
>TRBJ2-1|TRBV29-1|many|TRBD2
TGCAGCGTACTTGGGACTAGCGCCTCCTACAATGAGCAGTTCTTC
CSVLGTSASYNEQFF
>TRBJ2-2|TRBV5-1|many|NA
TGCGCCAGCAGTCGGGCCGCGAACACCGGGGAGCTGTTTTTT
CASSRAANTGELFF
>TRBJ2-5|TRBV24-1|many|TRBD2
TGTGCCACCAGTGACCCTGGACTAGCTTCTCAAGAGACCCAGTACTTC
CATSDPGLASQETQYF